The present TCR beta chain was sequenced within a study of blood T cell repertoires in COVID-19. Study details: Spain, Italy and the United States supplied samples that represented acute and convalescent COVID-19. T cells, B-cell-depleted T cells, or PBMCs provided the cDNA or gDNA that served as material.

CDR3 length: 14 residues. The ends were cut back, 2 bases at V and 4 bases at J, with 10 bases in the middle. CDR1 is SGHDT and CDR2 is YYEEEE in the germline V gene. The assay was immunoSEQ multiplex PCR, and TCRdb's table has in-frame clones only and misses some. The sample lists 50,000 to 55,000 clones; roughly 87% were seen once. Input material: peripheral blood. The chain has TRBV5-6 and TRBJ1-5; TRBD1 might be the D (5 bases). The receptor's source is a human donor with active COVID-19. The donor label of this sample is uncertain. In nucleotides, the CDR3 is TGTGCCAGCAGCTTTTTTAGGGGTAATCAGCCCCAGCATTTT. Residues: CASSFFRGNQPQHF.